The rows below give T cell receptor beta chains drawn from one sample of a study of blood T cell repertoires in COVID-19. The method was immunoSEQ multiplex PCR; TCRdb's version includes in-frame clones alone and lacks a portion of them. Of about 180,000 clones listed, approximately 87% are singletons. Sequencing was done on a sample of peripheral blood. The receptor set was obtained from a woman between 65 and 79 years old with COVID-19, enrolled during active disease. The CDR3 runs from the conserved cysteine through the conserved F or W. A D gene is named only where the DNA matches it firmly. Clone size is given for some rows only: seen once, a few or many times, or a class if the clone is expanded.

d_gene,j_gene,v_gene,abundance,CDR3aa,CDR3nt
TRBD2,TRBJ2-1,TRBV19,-,CASSIMTSGRKEQFF,TGTGCCAGTAGTATTATGACTAGCGGGAGGAAAGAGCAGTTCTTC
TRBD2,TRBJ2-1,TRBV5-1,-,CASRVERGSYNEQFF,TGCGCCAGCAGGGTAGAGCGGGGCTCCTACAATGAGCAGTTCTTC
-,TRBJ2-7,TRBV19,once,CASSIQVAYEQYF,TGTGCCAGTAGTATTCAGGTCGCGTACGAGCAGTACTTC
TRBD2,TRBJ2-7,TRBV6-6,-,CASSTRTSGRDYEQYF,TGTGCCAGCAGTACTAGGACTAGCGGGAGAGACTACGAGCAGTACTTC
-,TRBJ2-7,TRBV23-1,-,CASCDRSKSYEQYF,TGCGCCAGCTGCGACAGGAGCAAATCCTACGAGCAGTACTTC
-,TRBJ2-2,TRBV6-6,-,CASRGGLTTGELFF,TGTGCCAGCAGAGGAGGGTTAACCACCGGGGAGCTGTTTTTT
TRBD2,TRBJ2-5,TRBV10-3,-,CAISELAGDGETQYF,TGTGCCATCAGTGAACTAGCGGGAGATGGGGAGACCCAGTACTTC
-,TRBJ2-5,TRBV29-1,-,CSAQGGETQYF,TGCAGCGCACAGGGAGGGGAGACCCAGTACTTC
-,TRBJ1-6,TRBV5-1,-,CASSLVRGSYNSPLHF,TGCGCCAGCAGCTTGGTAAGGGGTTCCTATAATTCACCCCTCCACTTT
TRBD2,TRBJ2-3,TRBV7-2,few,CASSLVREAQYF,TGTGCCAGCAGCTTAGTACGGGAGGCGCAGTATTTT
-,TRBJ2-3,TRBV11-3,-,CASRRGTGTDTQYF,TGTGCCAGCAGAAGAGGGACTGGCACAGATACGCAGTATTTT
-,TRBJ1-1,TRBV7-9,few,CASSLGKSGYTEAFF,TGTGCCAGCAGCTTAGGTAAGAGCGGGTACACTGAAGCTTTCTTT
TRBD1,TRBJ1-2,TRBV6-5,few,CASTGQGYYYGYTF,TGTGCCAGCACGGGACAGGGTTATTACTATGGCTACACCTTC
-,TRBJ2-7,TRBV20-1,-,CSAFDREQYF,TGCAGCGCCTTCGATCGGGAGCAGTACTTC
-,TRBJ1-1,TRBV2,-,CASSEGEGKTFF,TGTGCCAGCAGTGAAGGGGAGGGTAAGACTTTCTTT
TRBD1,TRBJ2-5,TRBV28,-,CASRNGQGNYLETQYF,TGTGCCAGCAGGAACGGACAGGGGAATTATTTAGAGACCCAGTACTTC
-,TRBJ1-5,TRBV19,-,CASSMEVRYGNQPQHF,TGTGCCAGTAGTATGGAGGTCCGGTACGGCAATCAGCCCCAGCATTTT
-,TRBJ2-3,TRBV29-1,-,CSVEDLGADTQYF,TGCAGCGTTGAAGATCTAGGGGCAGATACGCAGTATTTT
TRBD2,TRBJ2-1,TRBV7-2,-,CASSLVAGGYNEQFF,TGTGCCAGCAGCTTAGTAGCGGGAGGTTACAATGAGCAGTTCTTC
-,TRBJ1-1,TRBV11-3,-,CASSRTMNTEAFF,TGTGCCAGCAGCCGAACAATGAACACTGAAGCTTTCTTT
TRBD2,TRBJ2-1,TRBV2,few,CASSEGLAGRNEQFF,TGTGCCAGCAGTGAAGGACTAGCGGGACGCAATGAGCAGTTCTTC
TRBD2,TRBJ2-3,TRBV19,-,CASKEAGLRDTQYF,TGTGCCAGTAAAGAAGCGGGACTCCGGGATACGCAGTATTTT
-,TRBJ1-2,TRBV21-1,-,CASGDSGLYGYTF,TGTGCCAGCGGGGACTCAGGCCTCTATGGCTACACCTTC
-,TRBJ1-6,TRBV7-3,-,CASSVYNSPLHF,TGTGCCAGCAGCGTATATAATTCACCCCTCCACTTT
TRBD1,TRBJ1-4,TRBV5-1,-,CASSLSQGEEKLFF,TGCGCCAGCAGCTTGAGCCAGGGGGAAGAAAAACTGTTTTTT
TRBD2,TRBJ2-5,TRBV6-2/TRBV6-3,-,CASSSLAGVQETQYF,TGTGCCAGCAGTTCCCTAGCGGGAGTGCAAGAGACCCAGTACTTC
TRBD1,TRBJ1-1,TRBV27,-,CASRNRTGKNTEAFF,TGTGCCAGCAGAAACCGGACAGGAAAGAACACTGAAGCTTTCTTT
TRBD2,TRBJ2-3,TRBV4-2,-,CASNQIAGDSTDTQYF,TGTGCCAGCAACCAAATAGCGGGGGATAGCACAGATACGCAGTATTTT
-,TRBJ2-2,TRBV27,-,CASSLLLVTGELFF,TGTGCCAGCAGTTTATTACTTGTCACCGGGGAGCTGTTTTTT